The 22 T cell receptor beta chains below were found in one sample sequenced in a study of T cells after yellow fever vaccination. In TCRdb, the 5' RACE reads were re-called with MiXCR into one record per CDR3 protein. Among some 390,000 distinct CDR3 sequences listed, 6.2% were seen once. Sequenced here: PBMCs, sampled 5 days after the yellow fever booster vaccination. The receptors come from a man younger than 40 who received the YFV17D yellow fever vaccine.

The chain couples TRBV20-1 to TRBJ1-6, with 8 bases identical to TRBD1. The CDR3 spans 16 residues. CDR1 and CDR2 from the germline V gene are DFQATT and SNEGSKA (reference sequence). The trim removed 0 bases at V and 7 bases at J, leaving 8 bases unmatched. The CDR3 DNA sequence: TGCAGTGCTAGAGATCTCGGACAGGGATTAAATTCACCCCTCCACTTT. Protein product: CSARDLGQGLNSPLHF.

This clonotype came up many times. The chain recombines TRBV4-2 with TRBJ2-2, with D uncertain. There are 16 residues in the CDR3. V was pared by 0 bases and J by 1 base, with 9 bases between. Germline lookup yields CDR1 LGHNA and CDR2 YNFKEQ. In DNA, the CDR3 is TGTGCCAGCAGCCAAGATCTAGGGATGAACACCGGGGAGCTGTTTTTT. As protein: CASSQDLGMNTGELFF.

The sample holds many counts of this clonotype. The V and J genes are TRBV18 and TRBJ2-7; D is unclear. The ends were cut back, 2 bases at V and 2 bases at J, with 7 bases in the middle. Germline CDR1 is KGHSH and CDR2 is LQKENI. The CDR3 has 13 residues. The CDR3 nucleotides are TGTGCCAGCTCACCAGGAAGGGCCTACGAGCAGTACTTC. Amino acid sequence: CASSPGRAYEQYF.

This clonotype has just a few counts. The V call is TRBV12-3 or TRBV12-4, the J call TRBJ2-1, with TRBD1 identical over 7 bases. The V gene end was trimmed by 5 bases and the J gene end by 5 bases; junction bases not matched to a gene: 6. This CDR3 is built from 14 residues. The CDR3 nucleotides are TGTGCCAGCAGTCCGAGGGACAGTGACAATGAGCAGTTCTTC. Amino acid sequence: CASSPRDSDNEQFF.

The J gene is TRBJ2-1, the V gene TRBV27; 8 bases match TRBD2. The CDR3 has 14 amino acids. V lost 9 bases, J lost 4 bases, and 8 bases stayed unmatched. Germline-derived CDR1 and CDR2 are MNHEY and SMNVEV (reference sequence). In nucleotides, the CDR3 is TGTGCCAGGTCCGGGACTAGTCTATACAATGAGCAGTTCTTC. This gives the protein CARSGTSLYNEQFF.

The genes are TRBV20-1 and TRBJ2-1; 10 nucleotides agree with TRBD2. This CDR3 is built from 15 residues. The ends lost 0 bases at V and 3 bases at J; junction bases unmatched: 2. CDR1 DFQATT and CDR2 SNEGSKA come from the germline V gene (reference sequence). CDR3 nucleotides: TGCAGTGCTAGAGAAGCGGGAGGGTTCTACAATGAGCAGTTCTTC. Amino acids: CSAREAGGFYNEQFF.

This chain uses TRBV19 with TRBJ2-3; D is unclear. The CDR3 consists of 15 residues. Per germline, CDR1 LNHDA and CDR2 SQIVND (reference sequence). With 5 bases removed from V and 1 base from J, the gap between germline ends came to 13 bases. DNA for the CDR3: TGTGCCAGTAGTCCCCACTACCGTGGCACAGATACGCAGTATTTT. This gives the protein CASSPHYRGTDTQYF.

This rearrangement joins TRBV5-4 to TRBJ2-1; either TRBD1 or TRBD2 may supply D (5 bases each). Deletions cut 0 bases from V and 0 bases from J, with 13 bases between. Germline CDR1 reads SGHNT; CDR2 reads YYREEE (reference sequence). The CDR3 covers 17 residues. The CDR3 sequence: CASSLVGPPSSYNEQFF. The DNA for the CDR3 is TGTGCCAGCAGCTTGGTGGGACCGCCGAGCTCCTACAATGAGCAGTTCTTC. The whole variable domain, filled in from reference TRBV5-4 and TRBJ2-1, reads ETGVTQSPTHLIKTRGQQVTLRCSSQSGHNTVSWYQQALGQGPQFIFQYYREEENGRGNFPPRFSGLQFPNYSSELNVNALELDDSALYLCASSLVGPPSSYNEQFFGPGTRLTVL.

Regarding this clonotype: One end of the junction does not line up with germline, which may come from a read error. J is TRBJ1-6 and V is TRBV20-1; possible D gene TRBD1, 5 bases. This CDR3 spans 16 amino acids. The V gene's germline CDR1 is DFQATT and CDR2 SNEGSKA (reference sequence). The CDR3 coding sequence is TGCTGTGCTGGTTGGGGGGGAAGCTCCTATAATTCACCCCTCCACTTT. This encodes CCAGWGGSSYNSPLHF.

This clonotype was seen repeatedly, ten times or more. The chain joins TRBV30 to TRBJ2-1; TRBD2 aligns across 12 bases. From germline, CDR1 is GTSNPN and CDR2 SVGIG (reference sequence). The CDR3 is made up of 15 amino acids. V shed 6 bases and J 2 bases; nucleotides not matched to a gene: 5. The CDR3 protein is CACTGLAGTYNEQFF. The CDR3 nucleotides read TGTGCCTGTACCGGACTAGCGGGGACCTACAATGAGCAGTTCTTC.

This rearrangement joins TRBV5-3 to TRBJ2-2, with D uncertain. TRBV5-3 is annotated as an ORF whose role is uncertain. The ends were cut back, 8 bases at V and 4 bases at J, with 21 bases in the middle. This CDR3 spans 16 amino acids. The CDR3 DNA follows: TGTGCCAGCGGCCCCGGGCTCCTGTGCGGCACCGGGGAGCTGTTTTTT. As protein: CASGPGLLCGTGELFF.

This clonotype was recorded at least ten times. The CDR3 reads CASRQGAIDEAFF. CDR3 nucleotides: TGTGCCAGCAGGCAGGGGGCGATTGATGAAGCTTTCTTT. V gene TRBV12-3 or TRBV12-4 combines with J gene TRBJ1-1, with 8 bases matching TRBD1. This CDR3 has 13 amino acids. Unmatched junction bases numbered 7, after V lost 6 bases and J lost 7 bases.

The V call is TRBV19, the J call TRBJ2-7; weak D call: TRBD1 (6 bases). CDR1 is LNHDA, CDR2 SQIVND, per germline (reference sequence). The V end was cut by 4 bases, the J end by 1 base, with 8 bases between. The CDR3 loop spans 13 amino acids. The CDR3 region is CASSNGQSYEQYF. The DNA for the CDR3 is TGTGCCAGTAGTAACGGACAGTCCTACGAGCAGTACTTC.

In nucleotides, the CDR3 is TGTGCCAGCAGTTACCGGGGGGAAGGGCCAATGTACGAGCAGTACTTC. Translated: CASSYRGEGPMYEQYF. The V call is TRBV6-5, the J call TRBJ2-7; 7 bases fit TRBD2. V was pared by 2 bases and J by 4 bases, with 11 bases of the junction left unmatched. The CDR3 length is 16 residues. Germline CDR1 reads MNHEY; CDR2 reads SVGAGI.

The table lists this clonotype with many counts. The CDR3 protein is CASSLDVISREQETQYF. The CDR3 DNA follows: TGTGCCAGCAGCTTAGACGTGATAAGTCGGGAGCAAGAGACCCAGTACTTC. The V call is TRBV11-2, the J call TRBJ2-5; D perhaps matches TRBD2 (6 bases). Trimming shortened V by 0 bases and J by 2 bases, and 16 bases separated the two germline ends. Germline V lookup: CDR1 SGHAT, CDR2 FQNNGV. The CDR3 sequence is 17 residues long.

This clonotype was counted a few times. The chain couples TRBV9 to TRBJ2-1, with no clear D. The CDR3 runs 15 residues. Looked up from germline, CDR1 is SGDLS and CDR2 is YYNGEE. V was trimmed by 6 bases and J by 4 bases, leaving 17 bases between them. The DNA for the CDR3 is TGTGCCAGCACGGGCAGCGACGCGAATTACAATGAGCAGTTCTTC. Protein product: CASTGSDANYNEQFF.

This clonotype came up many times. The chain carries TRBV11-1 and TRBJ2-2; maybe TRBD2 (5 bases). The CDR3 contains 15 residues. Trimming pared 7 bases from V and 0 bases from J, leaving 12 bases between. Germline-derived CDR1 and CDR2 are SGHAT and FQDESV (reference sequence). The CDR3, as DNA: TGTGCCAGCACCGCTAGCCCAACGAACACCGGGGAGCTGTTTTTT. Translation gives CASTASPTNTGELFF.

This clonotype was counted at least ten times. The chain combines TRBV12-3 or TRBV12-4 with TRBJ2-7; 7 nucleotides line up with TRBD1. J lost 9 bases, V lost 7 bases, and 15 bases had no gene match. The CDR3 totals 14 residues. This CDR3 is CASTGDSTLGPQYF. The CDR3 bases are TGTGCCAGCACCGGGGACAGTACTCTAGGCCCGCAGTACTTC.

V is TRBV20-1 and J is TRBJ2-2; 11 nucleotides match TRBD2. The CDR3 has 14 amino acids. Germline V lookup: CDR1 DFQATT, CDR2 SNEGSKA (reference sequence). Losses at the gene ends were 5 bases for V and 4 bases for J; bases not matched to a gene: 3. In nucleotides, the CDR3 is TGCAGTGCTGGGACTAGCGGAGTCACCGGGGAGCTGTTTTTT. This encodes CSAGTSGVTGELFF.

This clonotype was counted ten times or more. V gene TRBV5-1 combines with J gene TRBJ2-3, with no clear D. CDR3 length: 14 amino acids. The V end lost 0 bases, the J end lost 5 bases, and 10 bases lay between the germline ends. CDR1 and CDR2 (germline): SGHRS, YFSETQ. CDR3 nucleotides: TGCGCCAGCAGCTTGGGACCCTCGGGAGATACGCAGTATTTT. It yields the protein CASSLGPSGDTQYF.

This clonotype was found many times. The rearrangement uses TRBV20-1 and TRBJ2-3; a possible D gene is TRBD2 (6 bases). Trimming removed 5 bases at V and 6 bases at J, with 12 bases between. The CDR3 length is 12 residues. The germline V gene has CDR1 DFQATT and CDR2 SNEGSKA (reference sequence). CDR3 amino acids: CSADLGGDTQYF. Here the CDR3 DNA reads TGCAGTGCTGACCTCGGAGGGGATACGCAGTATTTT.

This clonotype was observed a handful of times. V is TRBV19 and J is TRBJ1-1; D unclear. The CDR3 has 13 residues. V dropped 3 bases and J dropped 1 base, with 6 bases sitting between them. CDR1 is LNHDA and CDR2 is SQIVND in the germline V gene (reference sequence). CDR3 loop: CASSISANTEAFF. CDR3 sequence (DNA): TGTGCCAGTAGTATCTCAGCGAACACTGAAGCTTTCTTT. The whole variable domain, remainder taken from reference TRBV19 and TRBJ1-1, is DGGITQSPKYLFRKEGQNVTLSCEQNLNHDAMYWYRQDPGQGLRLIYYSQIVNDFQKGDIAEGYSVSREKKESFPLTVTSAQKNPTAFYLCASSISANTEAFFGQGTRLTVV.